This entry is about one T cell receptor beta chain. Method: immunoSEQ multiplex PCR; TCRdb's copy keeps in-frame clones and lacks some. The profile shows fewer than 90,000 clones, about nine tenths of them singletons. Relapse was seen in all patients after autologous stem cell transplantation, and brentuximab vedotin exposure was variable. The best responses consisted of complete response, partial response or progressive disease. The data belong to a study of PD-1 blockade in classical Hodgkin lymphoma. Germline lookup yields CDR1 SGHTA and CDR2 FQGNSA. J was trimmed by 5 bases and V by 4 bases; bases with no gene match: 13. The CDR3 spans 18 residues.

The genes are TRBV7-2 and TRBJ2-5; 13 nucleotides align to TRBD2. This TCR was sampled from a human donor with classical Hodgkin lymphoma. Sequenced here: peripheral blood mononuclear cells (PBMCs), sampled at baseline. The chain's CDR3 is CASSSGRRTSGSRETQYF. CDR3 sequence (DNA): TGTGCCAGCAGCTCGGGACGGCGGACTAGCGGGAGTCGCGAGACCCAGTACTTC.